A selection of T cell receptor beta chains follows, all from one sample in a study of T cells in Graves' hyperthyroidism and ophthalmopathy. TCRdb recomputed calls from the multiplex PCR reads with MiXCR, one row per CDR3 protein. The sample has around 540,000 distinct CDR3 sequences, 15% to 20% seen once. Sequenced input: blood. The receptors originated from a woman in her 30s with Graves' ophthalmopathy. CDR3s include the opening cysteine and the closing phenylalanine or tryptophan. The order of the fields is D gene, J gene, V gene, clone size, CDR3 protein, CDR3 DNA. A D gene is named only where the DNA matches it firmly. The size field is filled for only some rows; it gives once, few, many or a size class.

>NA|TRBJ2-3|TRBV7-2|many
CASTYGGRSTDTQYF
TGTGCCAGCACCTACGGAGGTCGAAGCACAGATACGCAGTATTTT
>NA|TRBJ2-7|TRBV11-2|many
CASSAITGSYEQYF
TGTGCCAGCAGCGCCATTACGGGATCCTACGAGCAGTACTTC
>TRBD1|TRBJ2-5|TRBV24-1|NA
CATSDLGQGGETQYF
TGTGCCACCAGTGACCTAGGACAGGGGGGAGAGACCCAGTACTTC
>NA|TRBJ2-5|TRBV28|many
CASSPRRERETQYF
TGTGCCAGCAGTCCCCGGAGGGAAAGGGAGACCCAGTACTTC
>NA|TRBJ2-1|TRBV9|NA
CASSVDGIIYNEQFF
TGTGCCAGCAGCGTAGATGGGATCATTTACAATGAGCAGTTCTTC
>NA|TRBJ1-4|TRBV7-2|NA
CASRLSFGEKLFF
TGTGCCAGCAGACTTTCCTTTGGTGAAAAACTGTTTTTT
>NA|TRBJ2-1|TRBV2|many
CASSKGGHSSYNEQFF
TGTGCCAGCAGTAAAGGAGGACACAGCTCCTACAATGAGCAGTTCTTC
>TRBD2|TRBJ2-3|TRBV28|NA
CASTIPGGSQYF
TGTGCCAGCACCATCCCGGGAGGATCGCAGTATTTT
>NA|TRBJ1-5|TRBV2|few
CASRGGQASNQPQHF
TGTGCCAGCAGGGGGGGCCAGGCTAGCAATCAGCCCCAGCATTTT
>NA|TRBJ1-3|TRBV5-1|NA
CASSLDIPRGSGNTIYF
TGCGCCAGCAGCTTGGATATCCCCAGGGGCAGTGGAAACACCATATATTTT
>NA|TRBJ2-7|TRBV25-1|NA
CASTSLIEQYF
TGTGCCAGCACTAGTCTTATCGAGCAGTACTTC
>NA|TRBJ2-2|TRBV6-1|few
CASMWLAGTGELFF
TGTGCCAGCATGTGGCTAGCCGGGACCGGGGAGCTGTTTTTT
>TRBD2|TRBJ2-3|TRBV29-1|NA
CSVEDVAGGGQYF
TGCAGCGTTGAAGATGTAGCGGGGGGGGGGCAGTATTTT
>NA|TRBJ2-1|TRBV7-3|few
CASSPFAGSSYNEQFF
TGTGCCAGCAGCCCGTTCGCTGGGAGCTCCTACAATGAGCAGTTCTTC
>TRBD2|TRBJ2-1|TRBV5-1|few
CASSLAGTSGRPDEQFF
TGTGCCAGCAGCTTGGCGGGCACTAGCGGGAGACCAGATGAGCAGTTCTTC
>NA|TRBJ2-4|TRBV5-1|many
CASSTDTGGKNIQYF
TGCGCCAGCAGCACCGACACAGGAGGCAAAAACATTCAGTACTTC
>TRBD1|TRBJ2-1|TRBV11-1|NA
CASSPPGQGTGEQFF
TGTGCCAGCAGCCCACCCGGACAGGGGACGGGTGAGCAGTTCTTC
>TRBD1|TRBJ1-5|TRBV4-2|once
CASSHLTGGSQPQHF
TGTGCCAGCAGCCACCTGACAGGGGGGAGTCAGCCCCAGCATTTT
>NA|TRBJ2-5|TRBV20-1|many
CSATRNKETQYF
TGCAGTGCTACTAGGAATAAAGAGACCCAGTACTTC
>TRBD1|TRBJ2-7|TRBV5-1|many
CASSFRDRVFNEQYF
TGCGCCAGCAGCTTCCGCGACAGGGTATTTAACGAGCAGTACTTC
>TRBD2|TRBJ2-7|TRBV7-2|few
CASSLNSGRAGYEQYF
TGTGCCAGCAGCTTAAACAGCGGGAGGGCCGGCTACGAGCAGTACTTC
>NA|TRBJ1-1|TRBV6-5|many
CASSYSTGFEAFF
TGTGCCAGCAGTTACTCTACAGGGTTTGAAGCTTTCTTT
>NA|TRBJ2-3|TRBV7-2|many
CASSLRRTSTDTQYF
TGTGCCAGCAGCTTAAGGAGGACTAGCACAGATACGCAGTATTTT
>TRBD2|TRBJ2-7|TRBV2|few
CASRQLAGADEQYF
TGTGCCAGCAGACAACTAGCGGGAGCCGACGAGCAGTACTTC
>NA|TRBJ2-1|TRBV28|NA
CASSSETGSSYNEQFF
TGTGCCAGCAGTTCCGAAACAGGGAGCTCCTACAATGAGCAGTTCTTC
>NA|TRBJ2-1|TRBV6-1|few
CASGKGGSGLEQFF
TGTGCCAGCGGGAAGGGGGGGAGCGGGCTTGAGCAGTTCTTC
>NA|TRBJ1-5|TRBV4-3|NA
CASSQGWGDPTNQPQHF
TGCGCCAGCAGCCAAGGATGGGGGGACCCGACTAATCAGCCCCAGCATTTT
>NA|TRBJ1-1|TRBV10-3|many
CAISESKQGRLNTEAFF
TGTGCCATCAGTGAGTCCAAACAGGGACGATTGAACACTGAAGCTTTCTTT
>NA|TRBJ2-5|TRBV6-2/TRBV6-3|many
CASSHDSRQETQYF
TGTGCCAGCAGTCACGACTCTAGGCAAGAGACCCAGTACTTC
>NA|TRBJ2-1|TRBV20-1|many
CSAREWSGGGPGNEQFF
TGCAGTGCTAGAGAGTGGAGTGGAGGGGGCCCCGGCAATGAGCAGTTCTTC
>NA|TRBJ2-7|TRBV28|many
CASRRTDSYEQYF
TGTGCCAGCAGGAGGACGGATTCCTACGAGCAGTACTTC
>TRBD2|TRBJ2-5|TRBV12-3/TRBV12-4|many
CASSPHRGGNQETQYF
TGTGCCAGCAGTCCCCACCGGGGGGGAAACCAAGAGACCCAGTACTTC
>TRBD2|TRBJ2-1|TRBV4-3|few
CASSQGAGGPDEQFF
TGCGCCAGCAGCCAAGGAGCGGGAGGGCCGGATGAGCAGTTCTTC
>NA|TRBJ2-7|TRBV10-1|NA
CASSETVRGEQYF
TGCGCCAGCAGTGAGACGGTCAGGGGAGAGCAGTACTTC
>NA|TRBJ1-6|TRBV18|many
CASSPGVVGNSPLHF
TGTGCCAGCTCACCGGGGGTAGTTGGTAATTCACCCCTCCACTTT
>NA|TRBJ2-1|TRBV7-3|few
CASSITPSAEQFF
TGTGCCAGCAGCATAACCCCTAGTGCTGAGCAGTTCTTC
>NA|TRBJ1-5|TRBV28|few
CAIQRGSGGNQPQHF
TGTGCCATCCAACGGGGGTCGGGGGGTAATCAGCCCCAGCATTTT
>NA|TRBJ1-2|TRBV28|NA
CASRKRRPLGYTF
TGTGCCAGCAGAAAAAGGCGTCCACTGGGCTACACCTTC
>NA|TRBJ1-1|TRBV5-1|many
CASSGGIRYEAFF
TGCGCCAGCAGCGGGGGAATTCGCTATGAAGCTTTCTTT
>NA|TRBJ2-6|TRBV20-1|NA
CAVFGPAIGGANVLTF
TGCGCTGTATTCGGGCCAGCAATTGGAGGGGCCAACGTCCTGACTTTC